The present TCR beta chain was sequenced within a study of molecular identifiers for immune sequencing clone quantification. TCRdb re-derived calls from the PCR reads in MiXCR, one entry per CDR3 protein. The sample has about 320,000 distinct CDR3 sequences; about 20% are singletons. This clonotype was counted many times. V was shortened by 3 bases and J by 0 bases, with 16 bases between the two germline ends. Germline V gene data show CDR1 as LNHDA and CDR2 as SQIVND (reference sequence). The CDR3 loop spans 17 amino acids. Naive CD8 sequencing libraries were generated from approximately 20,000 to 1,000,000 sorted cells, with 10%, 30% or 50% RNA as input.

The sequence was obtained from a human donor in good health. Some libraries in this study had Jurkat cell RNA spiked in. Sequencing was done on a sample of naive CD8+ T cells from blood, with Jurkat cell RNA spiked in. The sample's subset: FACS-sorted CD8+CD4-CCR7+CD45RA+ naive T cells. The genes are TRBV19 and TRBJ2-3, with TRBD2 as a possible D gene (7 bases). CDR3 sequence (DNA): TGTGCCAGTAGTATCCGTCAGGGGACTACTAGCACAGATACGCAGTATTTT. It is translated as CASSIRQGTTSTDTQYF.